Each of the 28 T cell receptor beta chains below was sequenced from the same sample in a study of a mutant IDH1 vaccine in newly diagnosed glioma. Documented time point: baseline, week 1 (first vaccination visit). Indicated treatment: pre-vaccination baseline after standard-of-care therapy. Assay used: immunoSEQ multiplex PCR; TCRdb lists only in-frame clones, some missing. The sample holds some 87,000 clones, around 77% seen once. Here the sequenced sample was PBMCs, taken from a glioma patient treated with radiotherapy, temozolomide or both. Receptors originate from a middle-aged man with glioma.

The J gene is TRBJ2-7, the V gene TRBV5-6; 9 bases are shared with TRBD1. The J segment lost 5 bases and the V segment lost 4 bases, leaving 7 bases of the junction unmatched. The germline gives CDR1 SGHDT, CDR2 YYEEEE. The CDR3 runs to 14 residues. The CDR3 protein is CASSPGTGWHEQYF. Here the CDR3 DNA reads TGTGCCAGCAGCCCCGGGACAGGGTGGCACGAGCAGTACTTC. The whole variable domain, filled in from reference TRBV5-6 and TRBJ2-7, reads DAGVTQSPTHLIKTRGQQVTLRCSPKSGHDTVSWYQQALGQGPQFIFQYYEEEERQRGNFPDRFSGHQFPNYSSELNVNALLLGDSALYLCASSPGTGWHEQYFGPGTRLTVT.

This chain connects TRBV19 to TRBJ1-3; 8 positions match TRBD1. Per germline, CDR1 LNHDA and CDR2 SQIVND (reference sequence). This CDR3 is built from 16 residues. With 6 bases clipped from V and 4 bases from J, the junction kept 11 bases outside the gene matches. The CDR3 spells CASSGAQGARGNTIYF. The CDR3 DNA sequence: TGTGCCAGTAGCGGAGCGCAGGGGGCGCGGGGAAACACCATATATTTT.

The CDR3 DNA is TGTGCCAGCAGTGAATGGGTCCCGGGGAGGATCGGGGAGCTGTTTTTT. It encodes CASSEWVPGRIGELFF. This chain connects TRBV25-1 to TRBJ2-2; tentative D call: TRBD2 (6 bases). V dropped 1 base and J dropped 7 bases, with 16 bases sitting between them. This CDR3 spans 16 amino acids. Germline CDR1 and CDR2: MGHDK and SYGVNS.

V and J are TRBV2 and TRBJ2-7, with 7 bases lining up with TRBD2. The CDR3 sequence is 11 residues long. The V and J ends lost 10 bases and 2 bases, in that order; junction bases with no gene match: 2. In germline, CDR1 is SNHLY, CDR2 FYNNEI. The CDR3 sequence: CATAGAYEQYF. CDR3 nucleotides: TGTGCCACCGCGGGGGCCTACGAGCAGTACTTC.

Here the CDR3 reads CASSIDRGTYGYTF. CDR3 DNA: TGTGCCAGTAGTATAGACAGGGGGACCTATGGCTACACCTTC. The V gene is TRBV19, the J gene TRBJ1-2, with 7 nucleotides matching TRBD1. The germline CDR1 and CDR2 sequences are LNHDA and SQIVND (reference sequence). After removal of 0 bases from V and 4 bases from J, the junction contained 2 bases not matched to a gene. The CDR3 is made up of 14 amino acids.

The rearrangement joins TRBV9 to TRBJ2-1; 8 positions match TRBD1. Trimming removed 3 bases from V and 4 bases from J; junction bases left unmatched: 9. The CDR3 contains 16 residues. Per germline, CDR1 SGDLS and CDR2 YYNGEE. CDR3 bases: TGTGCCAGCAGCGAGGGGCAGGGGGCGCGGTACAATGAGCAGTTCTTC. Its protein product is CASSEGQGARYNEQFF.

The rearrangement links TRBV27 to TRBJ1-2; tentative D call: TRBD1 (6 bases). V lost 9 bases, J lost 0 bases, and 23 bases lay in between. CDR3 length: 17 residues. From germline, CDR1 is MNHEY and CDR2 SMNVEV (reference sequence). In DNA, the CDR3 is TGTGCCAGGGGCCAGAATAGGCGGGGGCGGGCTAACTATGGCTACACCTTC. It specifies CARGQNRRGRANYGYTF.

V is TRBV5-4 and J is TRBJ2-7; 8 bases are shared with TRBD1. From germline, CDR1 is SGHNT and CDR2 YYREEE (reference sequence). V dropped 1 base and J dropped 6; count of bases not matched to a gene: 3. The CDR3 consists of 13 residues. This CDR3 reads CASSLLRGPEQYF. The CDR3 bases are TGTGCCAGCAGCTTGCTCAGGGGGCCCGAGCAGTACTTC.

The genes are TRBV4-1 and TRBJ1-2; 7 bases agree with TRBD1. After removal of 4 bases from V and 4 bases from J, the junction contained 6 bases not matched to a gene. CDR1 is MGHRA and CDR2 is YSYEKL in the germline V gene. The CDR3 runs 14 residues. The CDR3 DNA reads as TGCGCCAGCAGCCCCACCAGGGGGTTCTATGGCTACACCTTC. Its translation: CASSPTRGFYGYTF.

J is TRBJ2-1 and V is TRBV7-2; unclear D gene. V lost 5 bases and J lost 2, with 7 bases in between. CDR1 and CDR2 from the germline V gene are SGHTA and FQGNSA. This CDR3 contains 13 residues. Here the CDR3 DNA reads TGTGCCAGCAGCGCATTTACCTACAATGAGCAGTTCTTC. Residues: CASSAFTYNEQFF. Filled out from reference TRBV7-2 and TRBJ2-1, the complete variable domain reads GAGVSQSPSNKVTEKGKDVELRCDPISGHTALYWYRQSLGQGLEFLIYFQGNSAPDKSGLPSDRFSAERTGGSVSTLTIQRTQQEDSAVYLCASSAFTYNEQFFGPGTRLTVL.

This chain uses TRBV19 with TRBJ1-2; 9 nucleotides match TRBD1. Germline trimming cut 7 bases from V and 2 bases from J; bases unmatched to any gene: 8. CDR1 and CDR2 (germline): LNHDA, SQIVND (reference sequence). There are 15 residues in the CDR3. In DNA, the CDR3 is TGTGCCAGTACTCCCGACAGGGGGGAGAACTATGGCTACACCTTC. It is translated as CASTPDRGENYGYTF. Full variable domain (remainder filled in from reference TRBV19 and TRBJ1-2): DGGITQSPKYLFRKEGQNVTLSCEQNLNHDAMYWYRQDPGQGLRLIYYSQIVNDFQKGDIAEGYSVSREKKESFPLTVTSAQKNPTAFYLCASTPDRGENYGYTFGSGTRLTVV.

This clone has just one count. V and J are TRBV7-2 and TRBJ1-5, with 10 positions matching TRBD1. The germline V gene has CDR1 SGHTA and CDR2 FQGNSA. The CDR3 length is 16 residues. After removal of 5 bases from V and 6 bases from J, the junction contained 10 bases not matched to a gene. As DNA, the CDR3 is TGTGCCAGCAGCCCCGGCCGACAGGGGGCAGCTCAGCCCCAGCATTTT. The encoded protein is CASSPGRQGAAQPQHF.

The genes are TRBV4-2 and TRBJ1-1; a possible D gene is TRBD1 (5 bases). Germline-derived CDR1 and CDR2 are LGHNA and YNFKEQ. Trimming shortened V by 7 bases and J by 1 base, and 13 bases separated the two germline ends. The CDR3 runs to 14 residues. The CDR3 loop is CASNPQGSNTEAFF. The CDR3 nucleotides read TGTGCCAGCAATCCCCAGGGCTCGAACACTGAAGCTTTCTTT.

The chain combines TRBV30 with TRBJ1-5, with D perhaps TRBD1 (6 bases). V gave up 5 bases and J gave up 6 bases, with 14 bases separating them. The CDR3 has 13 amino acids. Germline CDR1 and CDR2: GTSNPN and SVGIG (reference sequence). CDR3 amino acids: CAWGDNGVQPQHF. The CDR3 DNA sequence: TGTGCCTGGGGGGACAATGGAGTTCAGCCCCAGCATTTT. Full variable domain (rest looked up from reference TRBV30 and TRBJ1-5): SQTIHQWPATLVQPVGSPLSLECTVEGTSNPNLYWYRQAAGRGLQLLFYSVGIGQISSEVPQNLSASRPQDRQFILSSKKLLLSDSGFYLCAWGDNGVQPQHFGDGTRLSIL.

The chain couples TRBV6-1 to TRBJ1-5; unclear D gene. CDR3 size: 14 residues. Germline loops: CDR1 MNHNS, CDR2 SASEGT. The ends were cut back, 5 bases at V and 7 bases at J, with 15 bases in the middle. The CDR3 DNA reads as TGTGCCAGCAGTATGGAACGGATAAGGCAGCCCCAGCATTTT. Translation gives CASSMERIRQPQHF.

This clone showed up just a few times. This sequence joins TRBV6-4 and TRBJ2-2; 7 bases match TRBD2. This CDR3 is 14 amino acids long. V dropped 2 bases and J dropped 4; count of bases not matched to a gene: 1. Germline assignment: CDR1 MRHNA and CDR2 SNTAGT. For the CDR3, the DNA is TGTGCCAGCAGTGACGGGGGGGGCACCGGGGAGCTGTTTTTT. This sequence encodes CASSDGGGTGELFF.

Relative to its sample, this clone is medium-sized. The V gene is TRBV21-1, the J gene TRBJ1-1; the table's TRBD1 call for D was not verified on the DNA. TRBV21-1 is a known pseudogene. The CDR3 contains 16 residues. For the CDR3, the DNA is TGTGCCAGCAGCACCCTTCCCCAGGGAAGTGTCACTGAAGCTTTCTTT. Encoded protein: CASSTLPQGSVTEAFF.

V and J are TRBV27 and TRBJ2-7; TRBD2 agrees at 10 bases. With V trimmed by 3 bases and J by 4 bases, 6 bases remained unmatched. This CDR3 contains 15 residues. Per germline, CDR1 MNHEY and CDR2 SMNVEV (reference sequence). Written as DNA, the CDR3 is TGTGCCAGCAGTTTTTCCCTAGCGGGAGTGTACGAGCAGTACTTC. It specifies CASSFSLAGVYEQYF.

In its sample, this clone was seen a few times. The chain recombines TRBV30 with TRBJ1-1; TRBD1 agrees at 10 bases. The CDR3 spans 15 residues. The J segment lost 2 bases and the V segment lost 1 base, leaving 4 bases of the junction unmatched. Germline loops: CDR1 GTSNPN, CDR2 SVGIG (reference sequence). CDR3 DNA sequence: TGTGCCTGGAGTGCCCGGGACAGGGGTAACACTGAAGCTTTCTTT. This encodes CAWSARDRGNTEAFF.

The chain joins TRBV5-1 to TRBJ2-1; TRBD2 matches at 10 bases. Looked up from germline, CDR1 is SGHRS and CDR2 is YFSETQ. V trimming: 3 bases; J trimming: 3 bases; junction bases outside the gene matches: 3. The CDR3 consists of 15 residues. In DNA, the CDR3 is TGCGCCAGCAGCTCAGTAGCGGGAGGCTACAATGAGCAGTTCTTC. Its translation is CASSSVAGGYNEQFF.

The chain links TRBV27 to TRBJ2-3; D is perhaps TRBD1 (5 bases). Germline V gene sequence: CDR1 MNHEY, CDR2 SMNVEV (reference sequence). With 0 bases removed from V and 4 bases from J, the gap between germline ends came to 14 bases. The CDR3 has 16 amino acids. The CDR3 reads CASSLSSHARADTQYF. As DNA, the CDR3 is TGTGCCAGCAGTTTATCCTCCCACGCCAGGGCAGATACGCAGTATTTT.

The rearrangement joins TRBV18 to TRBJ2-3; D uncertain. Trimming took off 2 bases at V and 5 bases at J, with 8 bases between the two ends. CDR1 KGHSH and CDR2 LQKENI come from the germline V gene. CDR3 length: 13 amino acids. The CDR3 here is CASSPYYGDTQYF. For the CDR3, the DNA is TGTGCCAGCTCACCATACTACGGAGATACGCAGTATTTT.

V usage is TRBV7-2 and J usage is TRBJ2-3; TRBD2 agrees at 10 bases. Per the germline V gene, CDR1 is SGHTA and CDR2 is FQGNSA. With 2 bases clipped from V and 7 bases from J, the junction kept 15 bases outside the gene matches. The CDR3 has 18 amino acids. The CDR3 region is CASSLSAGGPRSRNTQYF. As DNA, the CDR3 is TGTGCCAGCAGCTTATCAGCGGGGGGGCCCAGATCACGGAATACGCAGTATTTT.

The chain has TRBV29-1 and TRBJ2-7; D may be TRBD1 (6 bases). This CDR3 contains 15 residues. Germline V gene data show CDR1 as SQVTM and CDR2 as ANQGSEA. V lost 3 bases and J lost 0, with 15 bases in between. The CDR3: CSVDVRDTYSYEQYF. The CDR3 bases are TGCAGCGTTGATGTTAGGGACACCTACTCCTACGAGCAGTACTTC.

This rearrangement joins TRBV9 to TRBJ2-5; maybe TRBD2 (6 bases). This CDR3 spans 13 amino acids. CDR1 is SGDLS, CDR2 YYNGEE, per germline. V lost 9 bases and J 7 bases, leaving 19 bases between the germline ends. Written as DNA, the CDR3 is TGTGCCACCGAACGGGACTCTGGGGGGACCCAGTACTTC. It specifies CATERDSGGTQYF.

The gene calls are TRBV28 and TRBJ2-7; TRBD1 aligns across 10 bases. In germline, CDR1 is MDHEN, CDR2 SYDVKM. J lost 3 bases, V lost 3 bases, and 8 bases had no gene match. CDR3 size: 16 residues. CDR3 DNA sequence: TGTGCCAGCAGTTTGCTGACAGGGGGCGCGGTCTACGAGCAGTACTTC. It translates to CASSLLTGGAVYEQYF.

In the case of this clone: Within the sample, other DNA sequences also encode this same CDR3. The chain joins TRBV6-6 to TRBJ2-7, with D maybe TRBD1 (6 bases). The CDR3 is 12 amino acids. Germline V gene data show CDR1 as MNHNY and CDR2 as SVGAGI (reference sequence). V dropped 3 bases and J dropped 5 bases, with 8 bases sitting between them. The CDR3 DNA is TGTGCCAGCAGTTATAAGGGGGACGAGCAGTACTTC. This encodes CASSYKGDEQYF.

This rearrangement joins TRBV29-1 to TRBJ2-7, with 9 bases lining up with TRBD1. Germline lookup yields CDR1 SQVTM and CDR2 ANQGSEA. The ends lost 5 bases at V and 2 bases at J; junction bases unmatched: 10. This CDR3 is built from 15 residues. The CDR3 spells CSVRHRGRFAYEQYF. In nucleotides, the CDR3 is TGCAGCGTTCGCCACAGGGGGCGCTTCGCCTACGAGCAGTACTTC.